One T cell receptor beta chain is described in this entry. Its antigen is currently unknown. This specimen comes from a study of PD-1 blockade in classical Hodgkin lymphoma. Study as a whole: Intravenous infusions of nivolumab 3 mg/kg reached patients every 2 weeks. Whole-study results and caveats: Unlike CD8+ TCR diversity, which did not rise significantly by C4D1, CD4+ TCR diversity did. Patients who initiated nivolumab within 1 year of ASCT were excluded. Partial responders and progressors had significantly lower baseline TCR diversity.

Germline assignment: CDR1 LNHDA and CDR2 SQIVND (reference sequence). V was clipped by 4 bases and J by 5 bases, with 15 bases between them. CDR3 length: 15 amino acids. Sequenced by immunoSEQ multiplex PCR; TCRdb stores in-frame clones only, minus some. The sample gives about 84,000 clones, about nine tenths of which show up once; roughly a fifth is in the top ten. Brentuximab vedotin exposure varied among the patients, all of whom had relapsed after autologous stem cell transplantation. The sequenced sample was peripheral blood mononuclear cells (PBMCs), obtained at baseline. This chain links TRBV19 with TRBJ1-5; the D gene is possibly TRBD1 (6 bases). The sequence derives from a human donor with classical Hodgkin lymphoma. CDR3 sequence reads: CASSTMTGGDQPQHF. Written as DNA, the CDR3 is TGTGCCAGTAGTACCATGACAGGAGGGGATCAGCCCCAGCATTTT.